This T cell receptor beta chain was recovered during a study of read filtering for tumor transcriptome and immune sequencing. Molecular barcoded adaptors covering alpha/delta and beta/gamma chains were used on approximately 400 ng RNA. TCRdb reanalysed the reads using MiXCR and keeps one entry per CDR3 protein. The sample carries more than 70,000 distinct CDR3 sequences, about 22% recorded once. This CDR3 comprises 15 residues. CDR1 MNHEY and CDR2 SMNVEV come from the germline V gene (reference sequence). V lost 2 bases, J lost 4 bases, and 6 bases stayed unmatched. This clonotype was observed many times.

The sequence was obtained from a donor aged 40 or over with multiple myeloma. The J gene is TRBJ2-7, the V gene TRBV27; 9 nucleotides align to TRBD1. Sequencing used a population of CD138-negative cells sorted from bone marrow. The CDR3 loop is CASSLAGTGSYEQYF. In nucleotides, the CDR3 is TGTGCCAGCAGTTTAGCCGGGACAGGGAGTTACGAGCAGTACTTC.